These T cell receptor beta chains were read from a single sample in a study of T cells after yellow fever vaccination. From the 5' RACE reads, TCRdb called clonotypes with MiXCR, one entry per CDR3 protein. This table holds a few hundred thousand distinct CDR3 sequences, 6.5% to 7.5% found once. The source material was CD4+ T cells sorted from PBMCs, sampled on the day of the yellow fever booster vaccination. The receptors were sampled from a man younger than 45 who received the YFV17D yellow fever vaccine. Each CDR3 is given with its conserved first and last residue. A D gene is named only where the DNA matches it firmly. A row's size may be missing; if present it is once, few, many or a size class.

clone size: many
J gene: TRBJ2-5
V gene: TRBV7-2
D gene: TRBD2
CDR3 protein: CASSRTSGKETQYF
CDR3 DNA: TGTGCCAGCAGCCGGACTAGCGGAAAAGAGACCCAGTACTTC

clone size: many
J gene: TRBJ2-1
V gene: TRBV7-6
D gene: TRBD2
CDR3 protein: CASSLAGLGNEQFF
CDR3 DNA: TGTGCCAGCAGCTTAGCCGGACTAGGGAATGAGCAGTTCTTC

clone size: many
J gene: TRBJ2-7
V gene: TRBV5-1
D gene: -
CDR3 protein: CASSLRVPYEQYF
CDR3 DNA: TGCGCCAGCAGCTTGCGGGTCCCCTACGAGCAGTACTTC

clone size: many
J gene: TRBJ2-1
V gene: TRBV12-3/TRBV12-4
D gene: -
CDR3 protein: CASTLTTNNEQFF
CDR3 DNA: TGTGCCAGCACCCTCACTACTAACAATGAGCAGTTCTTC

clone size: -
J gene: TRBJ2-1
V gene: TRBV28
D gene: -
CDR3 protein: CASSFPSGTGENEQFF
CDR3 DNA: TGTGCCAGCAGTTTCCCGTCGGGGACGGGGGAGAATGAGCAGTTCTTC

clone size: -
J gene: TRBJ2-7
V gene: TRBV28
D gene: -
CDR3 protein: CASSLVGRIRTYEQYF
CDR3 DNA: TGTGCCAGCAGTTTAGTAGGAAGGATTCGGACCTACGAGCAGTACTTC

clone size: many
J gene: TRBJ2-1
V gene: TRBV7-8
D gene: TRBD2
CDR3 protein: CASRARGRSYEQFF
CDR3 DNA: TGTGCCAGCCGTGCTCGCGGGAGGTCCTATGAGCAGTTCTTC

clone size: many
J gene: TRBJ2-1
V gene: TRBV20-1
D gene: TRBD1
CDR3 protein: CSALRDRETHRSYNEQFF
CDR3 DNA: TGCAGTGCTCTACGGGACAGGGAAACTCATCGCTCCTACAATGAGCAGTTCTTC

clone size: few
J gene: TRBJ2-5
V gene: TRBV7-2
D gene: TRBD1
CDR3 protein: CASSERDRFWAQYF
CDR3 DNA: TGTGCCAGCTCCGAGAGGGACAGATTTTGGGCCCAGTACTTC

clone size: -
J gene: TRBJ2-7
V gene: TRBV29-1
D gene: TRBD1
CDR3 protein: CSAEGTGGYEQYF
CDR3 DNA: TGCAGCGCCGAAGGGACAGGGGGCTACGAGCAGTACTTC

clone size: many
J gene: TRBJ1-1
V gene: TRBV10-3
D gene: TRBD1
CDR3 protein: CAIRDRVEAFF
CDR3 DNA: TGTGCCATCAGGGACAGGGTTGAAGCTTTCTTT

clone size: few
J gene: TRBJ1-4
V gene: TRBV3-1
D gene: -
CDR3 protein: CASSQGASTNEKLFF
CDR3 DNA: TGTGCCAGCAGCCAAGGGGCCTCAACTAATGAAAAACTGTTTTTT

clone size: -
J gene: TRBJ2-1
V gene: TRBV5-1
D gene: TRBD2
CDR3 protein: CASSLAGGSPSSSYNEQFF
CDR3 DNA: TGCGCCAGCAGCTTGGCCGGGGGGAGTCCTTCTAGCTCCTACAATGAGCAGTTCTTC

clone size: few
J gene: TRBJ2-4
V gene: TRBV20-1
D gene: -
CDR3 protein: CSAKTETLAKNIQYF
CDR3 DNA: TGCAGTGCCAAGACGGAGACTTTAGCCAAAAACATTCAGTACTTC

clone size: -
J gene: TRBJ2-1
V gene: TRBV4-3
D gene: TRBD2
CDR3 protein: CASSQVGGKINEQFF
CDR3 DNA: TGCGCCAGCAGCCAAGTGGGAGGGAAAATCAATGAGCAGTTCTTC

clone size: many
J gene: TRBJ1-1
V gene: TRBV20-1
D gene: -
CDR3 protein: CSARMNTEAFF
CDR3 DNA: TGCAGTGCGAGAATGAACACTGAAGCTTTCTTT

clone size: -
J gene: TRBJ1-1
V gene: TRBV18
D gene: -
CDR3 protein: CASSQGPTEAFF
CDR3 DNA: TGTGCCAGCTCACAGGGTCCCACTGAAGCTTTCTTT

clone size: few
J gene: TRBJ2-7
V gene: TRBV7-2
D gene: TRBD1
CDR3 protein: CASSSTGGPYEQYF
CDR3 DNA: TGTGCCAGCAGCTCTACAGGGGGACCGTACGAGCAGTACTTC

clone size: few
J gene: TRBJ2-5
V gene: TRBV19
D gene: -
CDR3 protein: CASRVTGQETQYF
CDR3 DNA: TGTGCCAGTAGAGTGACAGGCCAAGAGACCCAGTACTTC

clone size: few
J gene: TRBJ2-7
V gene: TRBV6-2/TRBV6-3
D gene: -
CDR3 protein: CASSYHPYEQYF
CDR3 DNA: TGTGCCAGCAGTTACCACCCCTACGAGCAGTACTTC

clone size: -
J gene: TRBJ2-5
V gene: TRBV5-6
D gene: TRBD2
CDR3 protein: CASSSGLAERGGTQYF
CDR3 DNA: TGTGCCAGCAGCTCGGGACTAGCGGAAAGGGGGGGGACCCAGTACTTC

clone size: many
J gene: TRBJ2-3
V gene: TRBV7-9
D gene: TRBD2
CDR3 protein: CASSDLLAGADTQYF
CDR3 DNA: TGTGCCAGCAGCGATTTGCTAGCGGGAGCAGATACGCAGTATTTT

clone size: many
J gene: TRBJ2-7
V gene: TRBV20-1
D gene: TRBD2
CDR3 protein: CSARGPVTSGEQYF
CDR3 DNA: TGCAGTGCTAGAGGGCCCGTGACTAGCGGCGAGCAGTACTTC

clone size: -
J gene: TRBJ2-5
V gene: TRBV12-3/TRBV12-4
D gene: -
CDR3 protein: CASIPTNEETLYF
CDR3 DNA: TGTGCCAGCATCCCGACTAATGAAGAGACCCTGTACTTC

clone size: few
J gene: TRBJ1-2
V gene: TRBV4-3
D gene: TRBD1
CDR3 protein: CASSQGSGTGVYGYTF
CDR3 DNA: TGCGCCAGCAGCCAAGGCTCCGGGACAGGCGTCTATGGCTACACCTTC

clone size: few
J gene: TRBJ1-5
V gene: TRBV5-1
D gene: -
CDR3 protein: CASSLDFGSWHF
CDR3 DNA: TGCGCCAGCAGCTTGGATTTCGGGTCTTGGCATTTT

clone size: few
J gene: TRBJ2-6
V gene: TRBV9
D gene: TRBD1
CDR3 protein: CASDRDRGSGANVLTF
CDR3 DNA: TGTGCCAGCGATCGGGACAGGGGCTCTGGGGCCAACGTCCTGACTTTC

clone size: many
J gene: TRBJ1-4
V gene: TRBV20-1
D gene: -
CDR3 protein: CSATPGRNNEKLFF
CDR3 DNA: TGCAGTGCCACACCGGGACGGAATAATGAAAAACTGTTTTTT

clone size: few
J gene: TRBJ2-7
V gene: TRBV6-5
D gene: TRBD2
CDR3 protein: CASRSPSSGMSYEQYF
CDR3 DNA: TGTGCCAGCAGGTCCCCTAGTAGCGGGATGTCCTACGAGCAGTACTTC

clone size: -
J gene: TRBJ1-4
V gene: TRBV7-9
D gene: -
CDR3 protein: CASSQHRVTEKLFF
CDR3 DNA: TGTGCCAGCAGCCAGCACAGGGTTACCGAAAAACTGTTTTTT

clone size: many
J gene: TRBJ2-3
V gene: TRBV4-3
D gene: -
CDR3 protein: CASSQGSDTDTQYF
CDR3 DNA: TGCGCCAGCAGCCAAGGGTCAGACACAGATACGCAGTATTTT

clone size: many
J gene: TRBJ2-7
V gene: TRBV28
D gene: TRBD1
CDR3 protein: CASSLAGGLTYEQYF
CDR3 DNA: TGTGCCAGCAGTCTCGCAGGGGGCTTGACTTACGAGCAGTACTTC

clone size: -
J gene: TRBJ2-7
V gene: TRBV5-4
D gene: TRBD2
CDR3 protein: CASSSTSGGTGEQYF
CDR3 DNA: TGTGCCAGCAGCTCGACTAGCGGGGGGACCGGGGAGCAGTACTTC

clone size: -
J gene: TRBJ2-2
V gene: TRBV9
D gene: -
CDR3 protein: CASSVGDPPRELFF
CDR3 DNA: TGTGCCAGCAGCGTAGGGGACCCCCCACGGGAGCTGTTTTTT

clone size: many
J gene: TRBJ2-3
V gene: TRBV6-5
D gene: TRBD2
CDR3 protein: CASRFYGRDTDTQYF
CDR3 DNA: TGTGCCAGCAGGTTCTACGGGAGGGACACAGATACGCAGTATTTT

clone size: many
J gene: TRBJ2-5
V gene: TRBV7-7
D gene: -
CDR3 protein: CASSFTSKETQYF
CDR3 DNA: TGTGCTAGCAGCTTTACTTCTAAAGAGACCCAGTACTTC

clone size: few
J gene: TRBJ1-5
V gene: TRBV15
D gene: -
CDR3 protein: CATSRVGSNNQPQHF
CDR3 DNA: TGTGCCACCAGCAGAGTTGGGAGTAACAATCAGCCCCAGCATTTT

clone size: -
J gene: TRBJ2-7
V gene: TRBV7-2
D gene: -
CDR3 protein: CASSPPYGYEQYF
CDR3 DNA: TGTGCCAGCAGCCCCCCCTATGGATACGAGCAGTACTTC

clone size: -
J gene: TRBJ2-2
V gene: TRBV6-2/TRBV6-3
D gene: TRBD1
CDR3 protein: CASSGKGAWTGELFF
CDR3 DNA: TGTGCCAGCAGTGGCAAGGGGGCATGGACCGGGGAGCTGTTTTTT

clone size: few
J gene: TRBJ1-5
V gene: TRBV6-5
D gene: -
CDR3 protein: CASSPDGGNQPQHF
CDR3 DNA: TGTGCCAGCAGCCCGGATGGGGGCAATCAGCCCCAGCATTTT

clone size: few
J gene: TRBJ2-1
V gene: TRBV19
D gene: TRBD2
CDR3 protein: CASSIAGGPNEQFF
CDR3 DNA: TGTGCCAGTAGTATAGCGGGAGGGCCGAATGAGCAGTTCTTC

clone size: many
J gene: TRBJ1-1
V gene: TRBV6-1
D gene: -
CDR3 protein: CASTRDSGHTEAFF
CDR3 DNA: TGTGCCAGCACCCGGGATTCTGGACACACTGAAGCTTTCTTT

clone size: many
J gene: TRBJ2-2
V gene: TRBV7-2
D gene: -
CDR3 protein: CASSPTRLGGLFF
CDR3 DNA: TGTGCCAGCAGCCCGACCCGACTAGGGGGGCTGTTTTTT

clone size: -
J gene: TRBJ2-3
V gene: TRBV30
D gene: -
CDR3 protein: CARAPPGGILDTQYF
CDR3 DNA: TGTGCCCGAGCCCCCCCAGGAGGGATTTTAGATACGCAGTATTTT

clone size: many
J gene: TRBJ2-1
V gene: TRBV20-1
D gene: TRBD2
CDR3 protein: CSARSWASGRANEQFF
CDR3 DNA: TGCAGTGCTAGATCGTGGGCTAGCGGGAGGGCAAATGAGCAGTTCTTC

clone size: -
J gene: TRBJ2-1
V gene: TRBV7-3
D gene: TRBD2
CDR3 protein: CASAVAGSYNEQFF
CDR3 DNA: TGTGCCAGCGCTGTAGCGGGCTCCTACAATGAGCAGTTCTTC

clone size: -
J gene: TRBJ2-7
V gene: TRBV20-1
D gene: -
CDR3 protein: CSARGGVVYEQYF
CDR3 DNA: TGCAGTGCTAGAGGCGGAGTGGTCTACGAGCAGTACTTC

clone size: few
J gene: TRBJ2-1
V gene: TRBV5-1
D gene: TRBD2
CDR3 protein: CASSSLLAGSYNEQFF
CDR3 DNA: TGCGCCAGCAGCTCCTTACTAGCGGGGTCCTACAATGAGCAGTTCTTC